Each of the 23 T cell receptor beta chains below was sequenced from the same sample in a study of control samples from healthy donors and cancer patients. This table comes from immunoSEQ multiplex PCR, and its TCRdb copy is limited to in-frame clones, with some not included. The repertoire holds roughly 130,000 clones, with approximately 92% as singletons. Input material: blood. The receptor set was obtained from a man under 40 in good health.

V usage is TRBV6-5 and J usage is TRBJ2-1; 7 bases match TRBD2. Germline-derived CDR1 and CDR2 are MNHEY and SVGAGI. V lost 4 bases to trimming and J lost 15 bases; unmatched junction nucleotides: 9. This CDR3 contains 12 residues. Here the CDR3 reads CASSSESGKMFF. As DNA, the CDR3 is TGTGCCAGCAGTTCCGAGAGCGGGAAGATGTTCTTC.

The chain combines TRBV14 with TRBJ2-1; 7 bases map to TRBD1. Per the germline V gene, CDR1 is SGHDN and CDR2 is FVKESK. This CDR3 has 12 residues. The ends lost 4 bases at V and 16 bases at J; junction bases unmatched: 10. DNA for the CDR3: TGTGCCAGCAGCCGTGCCGACAGGGTTCTTTTCTTC. It encodes CASSRADRVLFF.

The chain links TRBV24-1 to TRBJ1-5; unclear D gene. Per germline, CDR1 KGHDR and CDR2 SFDVKD. This CDR3 region has 14 residues. V was clipped by 7 bases and J by 2 bases, with 11 bases between them. The CDR3 DNA sequence: TGTGCCACCAGCCGGGATTCCGGCAATCAGCCCCAGCATTTT. Its translation is CATSRDSGNQPQHF.

The rearrangement joins TRBV2 to TRBJ1-1; no clear D gene. Germline V gives CDR1 SNHLY, CDR2 FYNNEI. V lost 4 bases to trimming and J lost 1 base, with 13 bases between them. This CDR3 has 15 amino acids. Here the CDR3 DNA reads TGTGCCAGCAGTGGTGGGTTTGGGAGGAACACTGAAGCTTTCTTT. Encoded protein: CASSGGFGRNTEAFF.

This rearrangement joins TRBV6-2 or TRBV6-3 to TRBJ2-7, with a possible D match to TRBD2 (6 bases). Per the germline V gene, CDR1 is MNHEY and CDR2 is SVGEGT. V gave up 4 bases and J gave up 7 bases, with 20 bases separating them. This CDR3 is 15 amino acids long. This CDR3 reads CASSFAQSWAGEQYF. DNA for the CDR3: TGTGCCAGCAGTTTCGCTCAAAGCTGGGCGGGGGAGCAGTACTTC.

The V and J genes are TRBV28 and TRBJ1-5, with D perhaps TRBD1 (5 bases). The CDR3 covers 14 residues. CDR1 is MDHEN, CDR2 SYDVKM, per germline. V lost 3 bases and J 5 bases, leaving 11 bases between the germline ends. This chain's CDR3 is CASSFGGTDQPQHF. CDR3 nucleotide sequence: TGTGCCAGCAGTTTTGGAGGGACGGATCAGCCCCAGCATTTT.

The V gene is TRBV6-6, the J gene TRBJ2-7; no clear D. With 3 bases removed from V and 0 bases from J, the gap between germline ends came to 9 bases. This CDR3 comprises 14 residues. Germline CDR1 is MNHNY and CDR2 is SVGAGI (reference sequence). For the CDR3, the DNA is TGTGCCAGCAGTTATGGCAGGACCTCCTACGAGCAGTACTTC. It is translated as CASSYGRTSYEQYF.

This chain links TRBV29-1 with TRBJ1-3; D is perhaps TRBD1 (5 bases). The CDR3 consists of 13 residues. V gave up 7 bases and J gave up 2 bases, with 12 bases separating them. Germline values: CDR1 SQVTM, CDR2 ANQGSEA. Here the CDR3 reads CSGRGIAGNTIYF. As DNA, the CDR3 is TGCAGCGGACGGGGGATAGCTGGAAACACCATATATTTT.

This rearrangement joins TRBV11-1 to TRBJ2-3; 10 bases agree with TRBD1. CDR1 is SGHAT and CDR2 is FQDESV in the germline V gene (reference sequence). The CDR3 loop spans 15 amino acids. Trimming at V came to 5 bases and at J to 2 bases, leaving 4 bases not matched to a gene. CDR3 sequence: CASSLDRGFTDTQYF. The CDR3 nucleotides are TGTGCCAGCAGCCTGGACAGGGGGTTCACAGATACGCAGTATTTT.

The chain is built from TRBV6-1 and TRBJ2-2; 8 positions match TRBD2. This CDR3 spans 14 amino acids. With V trimmed by 7 bases and J by 4 bases, 5 bases remained unmatched. Germline V lookup: CDR1 MNHNS, CDR2 SASEGT. CDR3 region: CASKYSGATGELFF. The CDR3 coding sequence is TGTGCCAGCAAATATAGCGGGGCCACCGGGGAGCTGTTTTTT.

This clone was counted between two and nine times. The rearrangement uses TRBV24-1 and TRBJ2-3; D is perhaps TRBD1 (6 bases). Trimming removed 10 bases from V and 2 bases from J, with 15 bases in between. CDR1 is KGHDR and CDR2 is SFDVKD in the germline V gene. The CDR3 runs to 14 residues. The DNA of the CDR3 is TGTGCCACTGAGGAGAGGGGGTACACAGATACGCAGTATTTT. Protein product: CATEERGYTDTQYF.

The chain employs TRBV19 and TRBJ1-1; TRBD1 matches 10 bases. J lost 0 bases, V lost 0 bases, and 4 bases had no gene match. The germline CDR1 and CDR2 sequences are LNHDA and SQIVND (reference sequence). The CDR3 covers 17 residues. This CDR3 is CASSIEGTGAMNTEAFF. Written as DNA, the CDR3 is TGTGCCAGTAGTATAGAAGGGACAGGGGCAATGAACACTGAAGCTTTCTTT.

The chain has TRBV24-1 and TRBJ2-5, with D possibly called TRBD1 or TRBD2 (6 bases each). Germline V CDR1 and CDR2: KGHDR, SFDVKD. The CDR3 covers 16 residues. V was clipped by 3 bases and J by 5 bases, with 18 bases between them. The CDR3 region has the DNA TGTGCCACCAGTGATCAGGGGACTGGACGGGTGGAGACCCAGTACTTC. This codes for CATSDQGTGRVETQYF.

The chain joins TRBV28 to TRBJ2-1; 11 nucleotides line up with TRBD2. V gave up 4 bases and J gave up 5 bases; unmatched junction bases: 4. CDR3 length: 15 amino acids. Germline V gives CDR1 MDHEN, CDR2 SYDVKM. As DNA, the CDR3 is TGTGCCAGCAGTTCCCCGGGACTAGCGGACAATGAGCAGTTCTTC. Its protein product is CASSSPGLADNEQFF.

The gene calls are TRBV19 and TRBJ2-7; TRBD1 or TRBD2 may be the D gene (5 bases each). The germline V and J ends were trimmed by 5 bases and 2 bases, with 10 bases remaining between them. This CDR3 is 13 amino acids long. Germline V gene data show CDR1 as LNHDA and CDR2 as SQIVND (reference sequence). CDR3 sequence: CASSRDETYEQYF. The CDR3 DNA is TGTGCCAGTAGTCGGGACGAGACCTACGAGCAGTACTTC. Full variable domain (rest looked up from reference TRBV19 and TRBJ2-7): DGGITQSPKYLFRKEGQNVTLSCEQNLNHDAMYWYRQDPGQGLRLIYYSQIVNDFQKGDIAEGYSVSREKKESFPLTVTSAQKNPTAFYLCASSRDETYEQYFGPGTRLTVT.

This clone has just one count. The V call is TRBV12-3 or TRBV12-4, the J call TRBJ2-2; D is undetermined. Trimming took 6 bases from V and 1 from J, leaving 6 bases between them. The CDR3 loop spans 13 amino acids. CDR3 sequence: CASRGLNTGELFF. The CDR3 DNA is TGTGCCAGCAGAGGTTTGAACACCGGGGAGCTGTTTTTT.

The V call is TRBV27, the J call TRBJ1-2; D gene unclear. The length of the CDR3 is 14 residues. Germline V lookup: CDR1 MNHEY, CDR2 SMNVEV (reference sequence). Between the trimmed V and J ends, which lost 5 bases and 5 bases, there was a span of 15 bases. CDR3 DNA: TGTGCCAGCAGTCTAAAACCTGGAGTTTATGGCTACACCTTC. Translated, it gives CASSLKPGVYGYTF.

The CDR3 sequence: CASIFRSGGRQPGTANTGELFF. The CDR3 DNA is TGTGCCAGCATTTTTAGGTCCGGGGGGCGCCAACCCGGGACAGCGAACACCGGGGAGCTGTTTTTT. The rearrangement links TRBV21-1 to TRBJ2-2. TRBV21-1 is termed a pseudogene. The CDR3 runs to 22 residues.

The chain has TRBV30 and TRBJ1-1; no definite D call. Germline V CDR1 and CDR2: GTSNPN, SVGIG (reference sequence). CDR3 size: 15 residues. Between the trimmed V and J ends, which lost 4 bases and 1 base, there was a span of 16 bases. CDR3 amino acids: CAWMPLGPSNTEAFF. The CDR3 nucleotides are TGTGCCTGGATGCCCCTAGGGCCCTCGAACACTGAAGCTTTCTTT.

This rearrangement joins TRBV18 to TRBJ1-5; D is ambiguous. Looked up from germline, CDR1 is KGHSH and CDR2 is LQKENI. The V end lost 4 bases, the J end lost 5 bases, and 12 bases lay between the germline ends. The CDR3 extends over 14 amino acids. CDR3 protein: CASSRTEGYQPQHF. Written as DNA, the CDR3 is TGTGCCAGCTCACGGACGGAGGGCTATCAGCCCCAGCATTTT.

This clone was recorded once. The chain uses TRBV5-1 and TRBJ2-3; 9 nucleotides match TRBD1. Germline CDR1 and CDR2: SGHRS and YFSETQ. The CDR3 covers 15 residues. V was pared by 5 bases and J by 6 bases, with 10 bases of the junction left unmatched. The CDR3 bases are TGCGCCAGCAGAAACCGGGACAGGGTTTTGGATACGCAGTATTTT. Translating it yields CASRNRDRVLDTQYF.

The chain is built from TRBV6-5 and TRBJ1-4, with 7 bases lining up with TRBD1. The CDR3 extends over 15 amino acids. Germline V gene data show CDR1 as MNHEY and CDR2 as SVGAGI. Losses at the gene ends were 0 bases for V and 10 bases for J; bases not matched to a gene: 8. The CDR3 nucleotides are TGTGCCAGCAGTTACTCCCGACAGGGTATCGCAAAACTGTTTTTT. This encodes CASSYSRQGIAKLFF.

The rearrangement joins TRBV7-9 to TRBJ2-5; 14 bases are shared with TRBD2. J was trimmed by 5 bases and V by 5 bases; bases with no gene match: 10. CDR1 and CDR2 from the germline V gene are SEHNR and FQNEAQ (reference sequence). The CDR3 is 17 amino acids. The CDR3 nucleotides read TGTGCCAGCAGCCCGACTAGCGGGAGGGCCATTTGGGAGACCCAGTACTTC. It specifies CASSPTSGRAIWETQYF.